This TCR beta chain derives from a study of shared clonotypes between healthy human individuals. Whole-study results and caveats: The sharing of about 5% of naive CD4 clonotypes was seen across a few donors. Memory subsets generally showed lower estimated richness than naive subsets.

Germline values: CDR1 MGHRA, CDR2 YSYEKL. The CDR3 runs 20 residues. V gave up 7 bases and J gave up 9 bases; unmatched junction bases: 23. Concerning this clone: What it binds is unknown.

The protocol was immunoSEQ multiplex PCR, while the TCRdb copy is restricted to in-frame clones and leaves out a portion. This sample has roughly 410,000 clones, with 90% to 97% found just once. This sequence originates from a man aged 25-40 years in good health. Input material: memory CD8+ T cells sorted from blood. The sample's subset: CD45RO+ cells pooled with CCR7-negative TemRA cells. The V call is TRBV4-1, the J call TRBJ2-1, with TRBD2 identical over 14 bases. CDR3 region: CASTSDQVARTSGRIVEQFF. CDR3 coding DNA: TGCGCCAGCACCTCCGATCAGGTGGCCCGGACTAGCGGGAGGATCGTTGAGCAGTTCTTC.